The T cell receptor beta chain described here comes from a study of brain T cells in children with intractable seizures. General study points: Clones missing pre-surgery may reflect undersampling of that blood sample. HCMV serostatus was not known, and viral specificity came from CDR3 similarity only.

Surgery cases with the highest brain T cell transcript signatures were chosen for sequencing. Before surgery, patients took at least one anti-epileptic drug. This CDR3 contains 15 residues. CDR1 is LNHDA, CDR2 SQIVND, per germline (reference sequence). V dropped 4 bases and J dropped 7 bases, with 17 bases sitting between them. Produced via immunoSEQ multiplex PCR; TCRdb's table is partial and in-frame only. The sample carries about 64,000 clones, roughly 95% recorded once. Regarding this clone: Its matching antigen is unknown.

The chain uses TRBV19 and TRBJ2-1, with D tentatively TRBD1 or TRBD2 (7 bases each). The sequences come from peripheral blood, collected at surgery. This sequence was found in a boy in the first two years of life with focal cortical dysplasia and intractable seizures. This CDR3 reads CASSSGSFRGNEQFF. The CDR3 region has the DNA TGTGCCAGTAGTAGCGGGAGTTTCAGGGGGAATGAGCAGTTCTTC.